These 4 T cell receptor beta chains originate from one sample sequenced in a study of T cells in Graves' hyperthyroidism and ophthalmopathy. Researchers amplified the TCR beta CDR3 regions from RNA transcripts. The TCR CDR3 first-round RT-PCR relied on the HTBI primer set. TCRdb ran MiXCR on the multiplex PCR reads and lists one entry per CDR3 protein. The sample contains some 210,000 distinct CDR3 sequences, approximately 17% of which appear only once. Sequences were obtained from blood. The source is a man in his forties or fifties with Graves' hyperthyroidism.

The V call is TRBV14, the J call TRBJ2-2; 8 positions agree with TRBD2. The CDR3 is made up of 18 amino acids. Germline loops: CDR1 SGHDN, CDR2 FVKESK. The junction had 11 bases not matched to a gene; V was cut back by 2 bases and J by 3 bases. The CDR3, as DNA: TGTGCCAGCAGCCAAAGGATACCCCTAGCGGGCTACACCGGGGAGCTGTTTTTT. Protein sequence: CASSQRIPLAGYTGELFF.

The chain couples TRBV20-1 to TRBJ1-2; D is ambiguous. Per germline, CDR1 DFQATT and CDR2 SNEGSKA (reference sequence). The germline V and J ends were trimmed by 1 base and 8 bases, with 11 bases remaining between them. This CDR3 spans 12 amino acids. The CDR3 loop is CSARVPRGGYTF. The DNA of the CDR3 is TGCAGTGCTAGAGTCCCCCGCGGAGGCTACACCTTC.

Ten or more counts support this clonotype. CDR3 loop: CASSVRPVRGELFF. In DNA, the CDR3 is TGCGCCAGCAGCGTCCGGCCCGTAAGGGGGGAGCTGTTTTTT. The genes are TRBV5-1 and TRBJ2-2; D gene ambiguous. Germline loops: CDR1 SGHRS, CDR2 YFSETQ. V lost 4 bases and J lost 8, with 15 bases in between. There are 14 residues in the CDR3.

The table lists this clonotype with many counts. The genes are TRBV7-3 and TRBJ2-1; TRBD2 aligns across 14 bases. In germline, CDR1 is SGHTA, CDR2 FQGTGA. The CDR3 totals 18 residues. The V and J ends lost 2 bases and 2 bases, in that order; junction bases with no gene match: 5. CDR3 protein: CASSLFGTSGSPYNEQFF. The DNA for the CDR3 is TGTGCCAGCAGCTTATTCGGGACTAGCGGGAGCCCCTACAATGAGCAGTTCTTC.